This T cell receptor (beta chain) was sequenced during a study of cytomegalovirus exposure and HLA in healthy donors. General study results and limits: As a later analysis showed, several of the most significant clusters appeared to be linked to common viral pathogens. Investigators reported 150 to 200 TCR beta chains as tied to cytomegalovirus. A classifier reportedly called cytomegalovirus status with high sensitivity and specificity.

Primers: 60 Vbeta forward and 13 Jbeta reverse. Profiling relied on immunoSEQ multiplex PCR, and the TCRdb table lists in-frame clones only, not all of them. This sample's clone table lists 130,000 to 150,000 clones. Unrecorded immune exposure was likely among donors, who were nominally healthy when sampled. The CDR3 runs to 14 residues. The germline V gene encodes CDR1 SGHNT and CDR2 YYREEE (reference sequence). V lost 0 bases, J lost 3 bases, and 10 bases lay in between. On this clone: What it binds is not known.

The chain recombines TRBV5-4 with TRBJ2-7; no definite D call. The sequencing input was PBMCs. The receptor was derived from a woman in her 50s in good health and CMV-seronegative. CDR3 nucleotides: TGTGCCAGCAGCTTGGACTTGGAGATCTACGAGCAGTACTTC. The encoded protein is CASSLDLEIYEQYF.